The entry that follows covers one T cell receptor beta chain sequence. Its antigen is undetermined. The entry originates in a study of response to subunit inactivated influenza vaccine. TCRdb used MiXCR to reprocess the RT-PCR reads, holding one entry per CDR3 protein. The top ten clones hold 10% to 13% of a sample with 290,000 or so distinct CDR3 sequences, about 20% of them seen once. Germline assignment: CDR1 MNHEY and CDR2 SVGEGT. The CDR3 covers 14 residues. With 7 bases removed from V and 1 base from J, the gap between germline ends came to 12 bases. Whole-study results and caveats: Each seasonal influenza vaccination recruits few new T cells, the authors suggested.

The V gene is TRBV6-2 or TRBV6-3, the J gene TRBJ2-3, with D perhaps matching TRBD1 or TRBD2 (5 bases each). The clonotype was recovered from a man between 50 and 70 years old who received an inactivated influenza vaccine. Sequenced material: PBMCs from blood, taken approximately 22 months after vaccination. CDR3 DNA sequence: TGTGCCAGCACTACCGGGACGGGCACAGATACGCAGTATTTT. This codes for CASTTGTGTDTQYF.